Below are 28 T cell receptor beta chains sequenced from a single sample in a study of blood T cell repertoires in COVID-19. Assay: immunoSEQ multiplex PCR; the TCRdb copy retains only in-frame clones and omits some. The table has some 200,000 clones, approximately 89% seen once; the top ten hold around 4.8%. Sequencing input: peripheral blood. All receptors derive from a woman aged 40 to 50 with acute or convalescent COVID-19.

The genes are TRBV27 and TRBJ1-2; 8 bases are shared with TRBD1. Germline V gene data show CDR1 as MNHEY and CDR2 as SMNVEV (reference sequence). The trim removed 3 bases at V and 3 bases at J, leaving 12 bases unmatched. The CDR3 runs 17 residues. CDR3 loop: CASSFWQGASVHYGYTF. CDR3 in DNA: TGTGCCAGCAGTTTCTGGCAGGGGGCGAGCGTCCACTATGGCTACACCTTC.

This chain uses TRBV19 with TRBJ1-1; TRBD1 matches 8 bases. The CDR3 extends over 14 amino acids. V shed 3 bases, J shed 1 base, and the junction held 1 base outside the gene matches. Germline V gene lookup returns CDR1 LNHDA and CDR2 SQIVND (reference sequence). The CDR3, as DNA: TGTGCCAGTAGTATTCAGGGGGCGAACACTGAAGCTTTCTTT. Amino acids: CASSIQGANTEAFF.

This clone was detected only once. The V and J genes are TRBV5-1 and TRBJ1-1; 9 bases fit TRBD1. The CDR3 covers 13 residues. The germline CDR1 and CDR2 sequences are SGHRS and YFSETQ. V dropped 4 bases and J dropped 7; count of bases not matched to a gene: 5. CDR3 DNA: TGCGCCAGCAGCCCGGGACAGGGTGATGAAGCTTTCTTT. It translates to CASSPGQGDEAFF.

The gene calls are TRBV24-1 and TRBJ2-2, with 7 positions matching TRBD1. Losses at the gene ends were 0 bases for V and 3 bases for J; bases not matched to a gene: 3. Germline lookup yields CDR1 KGHDR and CDR2 SFDVKD. The CDR3 contains 16 residues. The CDR3 reads CATSDLKQGDTGELFF. The CDR3 DNA is TGTGCCACCAGTGATTTGAAGCAGGGGGACACCGGGGAGCTGTTTTTT.

V is TRBV21-1 and J is TRBJ1-2. TRBV21-1 is designated a pseudogene. This CDR3 is 17 amino acids long. This chain's CDR3 is CASSKEGAGSGDYGYTF. In DNA form, the CDR3 reads TGTGCCAGCAGCAAAGAAGGTGCGGGGAGCGGCGACTATGGCTACACCTTC.

This chain links TRBV5-1 with TRBJ1-2, with TRBD1 matching over 9 bases. The V gene's germline CDR1 is SGHRS and CDR2 YFSETQ. V gave up 4 bases and J gave up 6 bases; unmatched junction bases: 7. The CDR3 length is 14 residues. The CDR3: CASSRWTGEHGYTF. DNA of the CDR3: TGCGCCAGCAGCCGATGGACAGGGGAGCATGGCTACACCTTC. The variable domain in full, with the rest retrieved from reference TRBV5-1 and TRBJ1-2, is KAGVTQTPRYLIKTRGQQVTLSCSPISGHRSVSWYQQTPGQGLQFLFEYFSETQRNKGNFPGRFSGRQFSNSRSEMNVSTLELGDSALYLCASSRWTGEHGYTFGSGTRLTVV.

This clone was recorded a few times. The chain combines TRBV7-9 with TRBJ1-1; possible D gene TRBD1, 6 bases. V lost 6 bases and J 4 bases, leaving 15 bases between the germline ends. Germline assignment: CDR1 SEHNR and CDR2 FQNEAQ (reference sequence). The CDR3 runs to 14 residues. CDR3 sequence: CASREQGSRTEAFF. In nucleotides, the CDR3 is TGTGCCAGCAGGGAACAGGGAAGCCGCACTGAAGCTTTCTTT.

This chain connects TRBV10-3 to TRBJ1-2, with 7 bases lining up with TRBD1. The V and J ends lost 10 bases and 4 bases, in that order; junction bases with no gene match: 6. The CDR3 is 12 amino acids. From germline, CDR1 is ENHRY and CDR2 SYGVKD. This CDR3 reads CATSQGGYGYTF. CDR3 coding DNA: TGTGCCACCTCTCAGGGGGGCTATGGCTACACCTTC.

The chain carries TRBV18 and TRBJ1-4, with D hard to call. V shed 3 bases and J shed 7 bases, with 12 bases lying between them. There are 14 residues in the CDR3. Germline lookup yields CDR1 KGHSH and CDR2 LQKENI. The CDR3 DNA sequence: TGTGCCAGCTCACCGCGTGGTAGCAGTGAAAAACTGTTTTTT. Residues: CASSPRGSSEKLFF.

This clone has just one count. The chain links TRBV3-1 (or the pseudogene TRBV3-2) to TRBJ1-2; 11 bases agree with TRBD1. CDR1 and CDR2 (germline): LGHDT, YNNKEL (reference sequence). This CDR3 is built from 16 residues. V gave up 1 base and J gave up 2 bases; unmatched junction bases: 3. The CDR3 region is CASSQAGTGGNYGYTF. CDR3 nucleotide sequence: TGTGCCAGCAGCCAAGCCGGGACAGGGGGAAACTATGGCTACACCTTC.

The chain combines TRBV5-1 with TRBJ2-7; 8 positions match TRBD2. Germline V CDR1 and CDR2: SGHRS, YFSETQ. The CDR3 runs 15 residues. V was pared by 2 bases and J by 1 base, with 5 bases of the junction left unmatched. This CDR3 reads CASSFSSGGSYEQYV. CDR3 coding DNA: TGCGCCAGCAGCTTCTCAAGCGGGGGTTCCTACGAGCAGTACGTC.

This clone was seen only a few times. The chain recombines TRBV7-8 with TRBJ1-1; 10 nucleotides align to TRBD1. The V and J ends lost 5 bases and 2 bases, in that order; junction bases with no gene match: 5. The germline gives CDR1 SGHVS, CDR2 FQNEAQ. The CDR3 loop spans 15 amino acids. CDR3 nucleotide sequence: TGTGCCAGCAGCACCCGGACAGGGGGAAACACTGAAGCTTTCTTT. It is translated as CASSTRTGGNTEAFF.

On this clone itself: One end of the junction varies from germline; a read error may be responsible. This chain uses TRBV28 with TRBJ1-2; D not resolved. CDR3 length equals 14 residues. CDR1 MDHEN and CDR2 SYDVKM come from the germline V gene. The CDR3 protein is CASSLDSATTAPYF. In DNA, the CDR3 is TGTGCCAGCAGTTTAGATTCCGCGACAACGGCTCCATACTTC.

The table lists this clone with a count of one. The chain combines TRBV7-8 with TRBJ2-7; possibly TRBD1 for D (6 bases). Trimming removed 5 bases at V and 7 bases at J, with 18 bases between. The CDR3 runs 14 residues. Looked up from germline, CDR1 is SGHVS and CDR2 is FQNEAQ. The CDR3 here is CASSPDRPQGEQYV. CDR3 sequence (DNA): TGTGCCAGCAGCCCGGACAGACCTCAAGGGGAGCAGTACGTC.

V gene TRBV27 combines with J gene TRBJ2-1, with 11 positions matching TRBD2. The CDR3 consists of 16 residues. V trimming: 6 bases; J trimming: 0 bases; junction bases outside the gene matches: 4. Germline-derived CDR1 and CDR2 are MNHEY and SMNVEV (reference sequence). The CDR3 protein is CASSPGTSGSYNEQFF. In nucleotides, the CDR3 is TGTGCCAGCAGCCCCGGGACTAGCGGCTCCTACAATGAGCAGTTCTTC.

J is TRBJ1-2 and V is TRBV5-4, with TRBD1 as a possible D gene (6 bases). The CDR3 covers 15 residues. Deletions cut 0 bases from V and 14 bases from J, with 23 bases between. CDR1 is SGHNT and CDR2 is YYREEE in the germline V gene (reference sequence). In nucleotides, the CDR3 is TGTGCCAGCAGCTTGGTGTCCGCCAAGGGGGGGGCCAGTACCTTC. It codes for CASSLVSAKGGASTF.

The chain joins TRBV24-1 to TRBJ2-5; tentative D call: TRBD1 (6 bases). The ends were cut back, 0 bases at V and 2 bases at J, with 12 bases in the middle. The germline V gene encodes CDR1 KGHDR and CDR2 SFDVKD. This CDR3 has 16 amino acids. The CDR3 sequence: CATSDLYRERQETQYF. CDR3 coding DNA: TGTGCCACCAGTGATTTGTACAGGGAAAGACAAGAGACCCAGTACTTC.

The rearrangement uses TRBV27 and TRBJ2-3, with 9 positions matching TRBD1. Germline CDR1 MNHEY, CDR2 SMNVEV (reference sequence). The CDR3 is 20 residues long. The junction had 14 bases not matched to a gene; V was cut back by 0 bases and J by 1 base. CDR3 loop: CASSLSLRWDRVGGTDTQYF. The CDR3 bases are TGTGCCAGCAGTTTATCACTTAGATGGGACAGGGTGGGAGGCACAGATACGCAGTATTTT.

This clone has more than one count but fewer than ten. The chain links TRBV2 to TRBJ1-1; 7 bases are a match to TRBD1. This CDR3 spans 15 amino acids. J lost 1 base, V lost 3 bases, and 5 bases had no gene match. Germline V gives CDR1 SNHLY, CDR2 FYNNEI. This chain's CDR3 is CASSDRRQGNTEAFF. CDR3 DNA: TGTGCCAGCAGTGACCGAAGACAGGGGAACACTGAAGCTTTCTTT.

The CDR3 DNA sequence: TGCGCCAGCAGCCAAGATCAGGGTCACAGAATTTACAATGAGCAGTTCTTC. This encodes CASSQDQGHRIYNEQFF. The chain uses TRBV4-1 and TRBJ2-1; TRBD1 is a possible D gene (5 bases). Trimming removed 0 bases from V and 4 bases from J, with 16 bases in between. In germline, CDR1 is MGHRA, CDR2 YSYEKL. The CDR3 loop spans 17 amino acids.

The chain has TRBV5-4 and TRBJ1-1, with D possibly being TRBD1 (5 bases). V lost 3 bases, J lost 0 bases, and 9 bases lay in between. In germline, CDR1 is SGHNT, CDR2 YYREEE (reference sequence). The CDR3 covers 14 residues. The CDR3 nucleotides read TGTGCCAGCAGCTCGGGACTGATGAACACTGAAGCTTTCTTT. This encodes CASSSGLMNTEAFF.

The chain has TRBV9 and TRBJ2-1; TRBD1 might be the D (5 bases). The V gene lost 0 bases and the J gene lost 9 bases, with 7 bases spanning the gap. The CDR3 is 12 residues long. CDR1 is SGDLS and CDR2 is YYNGEE in the germline V gene. The CDR3 nucleotides are TGTGCCAGCAGCGTAGGGGGCCTTGAGCAGTTCTTC. This gives the protein CASSVGGLEQFF.

The genes are TRBV18 and TRBJ1-5; D unclear. CDR3 size: 13 residues. The germline V and J ends were trimmed by 5 bases and 5 bases, with 10 bases remaining between them. The germline gives CDR1 KGHSH, CDR2 LQKENI. Written as DNA, the CDR3 is TGTGCCAGCTCAGCGGGGAGAGATCAGCCCCAGCATTTT. Translating it yields CASSAGRDQPQHF.

The V call is TRBV29-1, the J call TRBJ2-1; 7 bases map to TRBD2. V was clipped by 6 bases and J by 4 bases; unmatched bases: 12. Germline assignment: CDR1 SQVTM and CDR2 ANQGSEA. The CDR3 length is 15 residues. In DNA form, the CDR3 reads TGCAGCGTCGCGACAGCGGGGTCCCTTTACAATGAGCAGTTCTTC. Its translation is CSVATAGSLYNEQFF.

V usage is TRBV4-1 and J usage is TRBJ1-1; D is unresolved. Trimming cost V 1 base and J 2 bases, with 5 bases left between them. The germline CDR1 and CDR2 sequences are MGHRA and YSYEKL. This CDR3 is 13 amino acids long. The DNA of the CDR3 is TGCGCCAGCAGCCAAGTTCGTAACACTGAAGCTTTCTTT. Amino acids: CASSQVRNTEAFF.

The CDR3 nucleotides are TGCGCCAGCACGAAAGGGGACAGGATGAACACTGAAGCTTTCTTT. It encodes CASTKGDRMNTEAFF. V and J are TRBV5-1 and TRBJ1-1; TRBD1 matches at 8 bases. The CDR3 extends over 15 amino acids. Germline-derived CDR1 and CDR2 are SGHRS and YFSETQ. J gave up 0 bases and V 6 bases, and 7 bases lay outside the gene matches.

The genes are TRBV30 and TRBJ1-5; D call uncertain. CDR1 is GTSNPN, CDR2 SVGIG, per germline (reference sequence). Trimming cost V 0 bases and J 2 bases, with 5 bases left between them. The CDR3 spans 13 residues. Written as DNA, the CDR3 is TGTGCCTGGAGTGTCAGGCGCAATCAGCCCCAGCATTTT. It encodes CAWSVRRNQPQHF.

The chain has TRBV9 and TRBJ2-6; TRBD2 aligns across 11 bases. V lost 5 bases and J lost 4; bases outside the gene matches: 11. The CDR3 totals 18 residues. Germline V gives CDR1 SGDLS, CDR2 YYNGEE. CDR3 sequence (DNA): TGTGCCAGCAGGGCGACTAGCGGGGTGCGGTCAGGGGCCAACGTCCTGACTTTC. This encodes CASRATSGVRSGANVLTF.